This T cell receptor (beta chain) came from a study of blood T cell repertoires in COVID-19. The wider study: From the United States, Italy and Spain came samples of acute and convalescent COVID-19. PBMCs, B-cell-depleted T cells, or T cells provided the cDNA or gDNA that made up the material.

The germline V gene has CDR1 SNHLY and CDR2 FYNNEI. This CDR3 is built from 13 residues. V lost 8 bases, J lost 4 bases, and 11 bases lay in between. Under the authors' procedure: Cell counts per sample came from amplifying reference gene primers. Profiled with immunoSEQ multiplex PCR; TCRdb holds only in-frame clones, not every one. Clonal size and the V and J genes are those of that table, whereas D and trimming came from the DNA. The table records 100,000 to 150,000 clones, 65% to 90% of them present only once. The sequenced sample consisted of peripheral blood. The source is a man older than 75 with active or convalescent COVID-19. The chain joins TRBV2 to TRBJ1-4; tentative D call: TRBD1 (5 bases). DNA for the CDR3: TGTGCCAGCCTCAGGGCCATTAATGAAAAACTGTTTTTT. Protein product: CASLRAINEKLFF.